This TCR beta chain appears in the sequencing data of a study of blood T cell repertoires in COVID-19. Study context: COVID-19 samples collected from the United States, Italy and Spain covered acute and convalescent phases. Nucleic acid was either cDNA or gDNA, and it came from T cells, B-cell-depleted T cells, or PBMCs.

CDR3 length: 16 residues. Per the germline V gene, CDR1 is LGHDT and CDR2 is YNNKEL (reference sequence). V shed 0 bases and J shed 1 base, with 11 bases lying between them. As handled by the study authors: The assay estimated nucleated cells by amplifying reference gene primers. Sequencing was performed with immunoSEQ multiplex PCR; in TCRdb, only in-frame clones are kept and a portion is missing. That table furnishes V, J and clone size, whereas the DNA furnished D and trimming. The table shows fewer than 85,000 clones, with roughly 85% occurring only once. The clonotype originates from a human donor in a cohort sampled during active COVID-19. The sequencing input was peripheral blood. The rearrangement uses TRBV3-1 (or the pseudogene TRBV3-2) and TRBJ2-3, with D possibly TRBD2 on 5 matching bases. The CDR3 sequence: CASSQEDSGGTDTQYF. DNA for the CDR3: TGTGCCAGCAGCCAAGAAGATTCCGGGGGCACAGATACGCAGTATTTT.